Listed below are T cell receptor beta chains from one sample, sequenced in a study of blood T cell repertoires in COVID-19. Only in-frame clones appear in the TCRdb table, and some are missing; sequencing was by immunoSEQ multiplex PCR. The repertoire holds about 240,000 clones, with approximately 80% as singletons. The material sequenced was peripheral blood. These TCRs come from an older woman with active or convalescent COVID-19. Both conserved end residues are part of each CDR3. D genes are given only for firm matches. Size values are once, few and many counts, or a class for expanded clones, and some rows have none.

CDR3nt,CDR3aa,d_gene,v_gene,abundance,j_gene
TGTGCCAGTAGTGTGGTCCACAGGGATGAGCAGTTCTTC,CASSVVHRDEQFF,NA,TRBV19,NA,TRBJ2-1
TGTGCCATCAGTGAGTCCGGGCAAGGAAGGGGTGGAAACACCATATATTTT,CAISESGQGRGGNTIYF,NA,TRBV10-3,NA,TRBJ1-3
TGTGCCTGCGGGGGGGCTTTTGGTAGCACCGGGGAGCTGTTTTTT,CACGGAFGSTGELFF,TRBD2,TRBV28,NA,TRBJ2-2
TGTGCCAGTAGTATAAGGGGCAGTCCTCACACCGGGGAGCTGTTTTTT,CASSIRGSPHTGELFF,NA,TRBV19,few,TRBJ2-2
TGTGCCACCAGCAAGAGGGCAGACAATCAGCCCCAGCATTTT,CATSKRADNQPQHF,NA,TRBV15,NA,TRBJ1-5
TGTGCCAGCAGCTTAGAGGGGGGAGGGACTGGCACTGAAGCTTTCTTT,CASSLEGGGTGTEAFF,NA,TRBV11-1,few,TRBJ1-1
TGCAGCGTTGGCAGGGTTGGGAATGAGCAGTTCTTC,CSVGRVGNEQFF,NA,TRBV29-1,NA,TRBJ2-1
TGCGCCAGCAGCTTGACAGGGACGAACACTGAAGCTTTCTTT,CASSLTGTNTEAFF,NA,TRBV5-1,NA,TRBJ1-1
TGTGCCAGCAGTTACGGGCGGAGGCTATCCTACAATGAGCAGTTCTTC,CASSYGRRLSYNEQFF,NA,TRBV6-5,once,TRBJ2-1
TGTGCCAGCAGCTTCAGGGGCGGGAATCAGCCCCAGCATTTT,CASSFRGGNQPQHF,NA,TRBV3-1/TRBV3-2,NA,TRBJ1-5
TGCAGACCCCCCGCCTTGCGGGGCTACACCTTC,CRPPALRGYTF,NA,TRBV20-1,few,TRBJ1-2
TGTGCCAGCACTACTAGATACAATGAGCAGTTCTTC,CASTTRYNEQFF,NA,TRBV6-5,NA,TRBJ2-1
TGTGCCACGCGAACGGGGGTCCAAGAGACCCAGTACTTC,CATRTGVQETQYF,NA,TRBV6-5,NA,TRBJ2-5
TGTGCCAGTGGACAGGTGAGCTCCTACAATGAGCAGTTCTTC,CASGQVSSYNEQFF,TRBD1,TRBV6-5,NA,TRBJ2-1
TGTGCCAGCAGCCCGAGTGGGACAGGGTATGGCTACACCTTC,CASSPSGTGYGYTF,TRBD1,TRBV7-9,NA,TRBJ1-2
TGTGCCAGCAGCCAAGAAGGAGACAGGGCCCTCTCTAGCACAGATACGCAGTATTTT,CASSQEGDRALSSTDTQYF,TRBD1,TRBV3-1/TRBV3-2,once,TRBJ2-3
TGTGCCAGTAGTAGCCGCCACCAGGGGAATGAAAAACTGTTTTTT,CASSSRHQGNEKLFF,NA,TRBV19,NA,TRBJ1-4
TGTGCCAGCAGTTTATGGGGGGAGGGGGACTATGGCTACACCTTC,CASSLWGEGDYGYTF,NA,TRBV28,NA,TRBJ1-2
TGTGCCAGCAGCCAAGACAGGGTGGGGTACACTGAAGCTTTCTTT,CASSQDRVGYTEAFF,NA,TRBV4-2,NA,TRBJ1-1
TGTGCCAGCCACCGGGACAGGGATGAAAAACTGTTTTTT,CASHRDRDEKLFF,TRBD1,TRBV2,NA,TRBJ1-4
TGTGCCAGCAGCCAATTGTTGAGACAGCCCCAGCATTTT,CASSQLLRQPQHF,NA,TRBV4-2,NA,TRBJ1-5
TGTGCCAGCAGCATGGGACTAGCGGGAGCCACGAACACCGGGGAGCTGTTTTTT,CASSMGLAGATNTGELFF,TRBD2,TRBV7-6,NA,TRBJ2-2
TGTGCCAGTAGTCCCCGTGGGGGGTTGGGGAACACTGAAGCTTTCTTT,CASSPRGGLGNTEAFF,NA,TRBV19,NA,TRBJ1-1
TGCGCCAGCAGCTACGGGACTTACCAAGAGACCCAGTACTTC,CASSYGTYQETQYF,NA,TRBV5-1,once,TRBJ2-5
TGTGCCAGCAGCCACGGGACTAGCGGGGGCCATACGCAGTATTTT,CASSHGTSGGHTQYF,TRBD2,TRBV3-1/TRBV3-2,NA,TRBJ2-3
TGTGCCAGCAGCCAAGGTGGCCCCCCCTACAATGAGCAGTTCTTC,CASSQGGPPYNEQFF,NA,TRBV14,NA,TRBJ2-1
TGTGCCACCAGTGATCATCGGGGGGGATTCAATGAGCAGTTCTTC,CATSDHRGGFNEQFF,TRBD2,TRBV24-1,NA,TRBJ2-1
TGTGCCTGGAGTCCAGGAGGGGCGTACGAGCAGTACTTC,CAWSPGGAYEQYF,NA,TRBV30,NA,TRBJ2-7
TGTGCCATCAGGGAAGGAGGGGGCCGTGCCACCGGGGAGCTGTTTTTT,CAIREGGGRATGELFF,NA,TRBV10-3,NA,TRBJ2-2
TGTGCCAGCAGTTTACCTTACAGGGCTCATCAGCCCCAGCATTTT,CASSLPYRAHQPQHF,NA,TRBV28,NA,TRBJ1-5
TGTGCCAGTATGCCGTTGACAGGGGGCCCTTCGGCCCTCCACTTT,CASMPLTGGPSALHF,TRBD1,TRBV19,few,TRBJ1-6
TGTGCCAGCAGCTTAAACAGGGGGGGTGGCGGGGAGCTGTTTTTT,CASSLNRGGGGELFF,NA,TRBV7-2,NA,TRBJ2-2
TGTGCCAGTAGTATAAGAAGTCGGCAGGGGGCCATCTACGAGCAGTACTTC,CASSIRSRQGAIYEQYF,TRBD1,TRBV19,NA,TRBJ2-7
TGTGCCATCAGTGAAGAACAGGGTTACTATGGCTACACCTTC,CAISEEQGYYGYTF,NA,TRBV10-3,NA,TRBJ1-2
TGTGCCAGCGTAGGTGGGGACAGCTCCTACAATGAGCAGTTCTTC,CASVGGDSSYNEQFF,TRBD1,TRBV28,NA,TRBJ2-1
TGCAGCGTTGATTTAGGCCAGGGCGACTACAATGAGCAGTTCTTC,CSVDLGQGDYNEQFF,NA,TRBV29-1,NA,TRBJ2-1
TGTGCCAGCAGTTCCCCTAGCATTCCTAGCACAGATACGCAGTATTTT,CASSSPSIPSTDTQYF,NA,TRBV27,NA,TRBJ2-3
TGTGCCAGCAGTTTAGAGGGCACTGAAGCTTTCTTT,CASSLEGTEAFF,NA,TRBV27,NA,TRBJ1-1
TGTGCCAGCAGTTACCAGGGACTAGCGGTAGAGACCCAGTACTTC,CASSYQGLAVETQYF,TRBD2,TRBV6-6,NA,TRBJ2-5
TGTGCCAGCAGCCGCCCGGGACAGGGGCCAAGCAATCAGCCCCAGCATTTT,CASSRPGQGPSNQPQHF,TRBD1,TRBV2,NA,TRBJ1-5
TGTGCCAGCAGCTCGCAACTAGCGGGGGTGACAGCCGGGGAGCTGTTTTTT,CASSSQLAGVTAGELFF,TRBD2,TRBV11-2,NA,TRBJ2-2